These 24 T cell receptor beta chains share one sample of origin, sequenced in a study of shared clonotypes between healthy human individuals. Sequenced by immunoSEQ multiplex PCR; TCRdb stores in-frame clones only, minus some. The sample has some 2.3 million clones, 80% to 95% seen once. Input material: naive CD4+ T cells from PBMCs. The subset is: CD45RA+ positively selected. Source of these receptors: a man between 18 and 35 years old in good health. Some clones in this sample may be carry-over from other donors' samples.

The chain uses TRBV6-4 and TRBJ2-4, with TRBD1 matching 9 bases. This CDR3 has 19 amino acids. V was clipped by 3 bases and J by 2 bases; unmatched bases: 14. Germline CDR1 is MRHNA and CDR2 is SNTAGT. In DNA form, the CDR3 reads TGTGCCAGCAGTGATCCTCCCGGGACAGGGACCCCTTCCAAAAACATTCAGTACTTC. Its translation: CASSDPPGTGTPSKNIQYF.

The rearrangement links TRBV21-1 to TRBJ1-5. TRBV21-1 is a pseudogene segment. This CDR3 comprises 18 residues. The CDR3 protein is CASSTEKLDGRDNQPQHF. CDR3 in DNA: TGTGCCAGCAGCACCGAGAAATTGGACGGTCGAGACAATCAGCCCCAGCATTTT.

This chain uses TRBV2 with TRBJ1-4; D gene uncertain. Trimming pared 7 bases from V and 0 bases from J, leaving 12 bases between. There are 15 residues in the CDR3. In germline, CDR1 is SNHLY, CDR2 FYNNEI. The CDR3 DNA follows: TGTGCCAGCAAAAGCGGGGAAGCAACTAATGAAAAACTGTTTTTT. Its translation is CASKSGEATNEKLFF.

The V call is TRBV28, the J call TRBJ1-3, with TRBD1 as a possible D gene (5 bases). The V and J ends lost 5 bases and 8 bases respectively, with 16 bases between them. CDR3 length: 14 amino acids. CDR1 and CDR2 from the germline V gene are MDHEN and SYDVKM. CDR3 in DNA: TGTGCCAGCAGTCCCGCAGGGTCCGGGGACACCATATATTTT. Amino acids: CASSPAGSGDTIYF.

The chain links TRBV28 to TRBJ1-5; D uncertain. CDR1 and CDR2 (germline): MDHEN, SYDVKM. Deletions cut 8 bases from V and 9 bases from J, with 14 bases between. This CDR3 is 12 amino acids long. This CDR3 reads CASSPPPRPQHF. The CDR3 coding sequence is TGTGCCAGCTCTCCCCCACCTCGGCCCCAGCATTTT.

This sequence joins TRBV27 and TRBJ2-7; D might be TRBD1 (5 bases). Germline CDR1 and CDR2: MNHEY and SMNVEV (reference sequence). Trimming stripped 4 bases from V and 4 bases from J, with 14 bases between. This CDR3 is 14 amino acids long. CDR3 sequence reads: CASSYSRVRYEQYF. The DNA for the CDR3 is TGTGCCAGCAGTTACAGCAGGGTGAGGTACGAGCAGTACTTC.

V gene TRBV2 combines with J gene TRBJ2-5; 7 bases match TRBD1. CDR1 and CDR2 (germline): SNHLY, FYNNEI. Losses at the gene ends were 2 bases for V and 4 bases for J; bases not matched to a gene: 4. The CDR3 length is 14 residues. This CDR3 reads CASSEHAGGETQYF. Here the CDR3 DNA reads TGTGCCAGCAGTGAACACGCAGGGGGAGAGACCCAGTACTTC.

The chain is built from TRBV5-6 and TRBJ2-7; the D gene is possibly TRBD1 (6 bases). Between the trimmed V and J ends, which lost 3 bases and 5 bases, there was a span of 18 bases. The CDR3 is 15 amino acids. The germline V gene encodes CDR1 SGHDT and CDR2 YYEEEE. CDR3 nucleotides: TGTGCCAGCAGCTCAGACAGGACCGGATGGGACGAGCAGTACTTC. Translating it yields CASSSDRTGWDEQYF. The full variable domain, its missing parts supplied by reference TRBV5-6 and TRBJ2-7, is DAGVTQSPTHLIKTRGQQVTLRCSPKSGHDTVSWYQQALGQGPQFIFQYYEEEERQRGNFPDRFSGHQFPNYSSELNVNALLLGDSALYLCASSSDRTGWDEQYFGPGTRLTVT.

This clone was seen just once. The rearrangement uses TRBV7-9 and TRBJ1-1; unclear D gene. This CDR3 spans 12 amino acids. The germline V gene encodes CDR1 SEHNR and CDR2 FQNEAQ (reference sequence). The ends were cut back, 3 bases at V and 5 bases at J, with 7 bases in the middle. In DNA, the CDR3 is TGTGCCAGCAGCTTTGTAAAAACTGAAGCTTTCTTT. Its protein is CASSFVKTEAFF.

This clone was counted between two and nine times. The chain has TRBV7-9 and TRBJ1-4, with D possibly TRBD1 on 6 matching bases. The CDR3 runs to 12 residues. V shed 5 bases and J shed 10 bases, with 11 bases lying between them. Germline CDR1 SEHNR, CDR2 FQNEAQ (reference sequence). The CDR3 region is CASSHLQGKLFF. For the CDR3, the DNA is TGTGCCAGCAGCCACTTACAGGGAAAACTGTTTTTT.

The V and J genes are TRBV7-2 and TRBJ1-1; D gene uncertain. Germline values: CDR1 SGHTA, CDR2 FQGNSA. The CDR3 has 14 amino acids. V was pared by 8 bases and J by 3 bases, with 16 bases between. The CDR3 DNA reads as TGTGCCAGCCAGAGGGCTGGTTGGGACACTGAAGCTTTCTTT. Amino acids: CASQRAGWDTEAFF.

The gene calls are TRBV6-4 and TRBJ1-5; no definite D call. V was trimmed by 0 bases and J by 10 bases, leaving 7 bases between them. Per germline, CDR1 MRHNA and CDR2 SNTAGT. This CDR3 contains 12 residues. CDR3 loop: CASSDSPLPQHF. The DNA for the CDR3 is TGTGCCAGCAGTGACTCCCCTCTACCCCAGCATTTT.

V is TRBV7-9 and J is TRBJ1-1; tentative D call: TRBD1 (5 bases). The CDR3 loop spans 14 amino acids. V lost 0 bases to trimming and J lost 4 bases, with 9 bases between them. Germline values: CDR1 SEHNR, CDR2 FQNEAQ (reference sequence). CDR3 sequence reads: CASSLAGGITEAFF. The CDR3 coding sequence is TGTGCCAGCAGCTTAGCGGGGGGGATCACTGAAGCTTTCTTT.

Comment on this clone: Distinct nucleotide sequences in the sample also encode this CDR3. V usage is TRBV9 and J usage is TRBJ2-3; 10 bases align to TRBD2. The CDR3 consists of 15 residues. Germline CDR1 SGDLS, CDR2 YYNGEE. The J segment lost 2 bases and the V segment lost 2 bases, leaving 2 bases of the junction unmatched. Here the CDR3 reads CASSVLAGVTDTQYF. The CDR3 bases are TGTGCCAGCAGCGTTCTAGCGGGGGTCACAGATACGCAGTATTTT.

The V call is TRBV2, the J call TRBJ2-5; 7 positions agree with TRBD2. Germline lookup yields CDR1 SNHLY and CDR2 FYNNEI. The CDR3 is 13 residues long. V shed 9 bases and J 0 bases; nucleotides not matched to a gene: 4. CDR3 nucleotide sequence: TGTGCCAGTGCACTAGCGCACCAAGAGACCCAGTACTTC. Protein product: CASALAHQETQYF.

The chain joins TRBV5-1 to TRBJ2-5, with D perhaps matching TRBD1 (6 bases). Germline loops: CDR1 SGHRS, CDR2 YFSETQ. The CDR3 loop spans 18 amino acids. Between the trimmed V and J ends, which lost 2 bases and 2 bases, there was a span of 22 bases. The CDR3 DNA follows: TGCGCCAGCAGCTTCGGGGCAGGGGCCCTCCTCCCTCAAGAGACCCAGTACTTC. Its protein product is CASSFGAGALLPQETQYF.

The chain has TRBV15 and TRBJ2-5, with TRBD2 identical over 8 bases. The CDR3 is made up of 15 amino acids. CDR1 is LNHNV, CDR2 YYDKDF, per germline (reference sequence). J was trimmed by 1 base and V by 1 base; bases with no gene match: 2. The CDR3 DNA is TGTGCCACCAGCAGAGCTGGACTAGCCCAAGAGACCCAGTACTTC. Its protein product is CATSRAGLAQETQYF.

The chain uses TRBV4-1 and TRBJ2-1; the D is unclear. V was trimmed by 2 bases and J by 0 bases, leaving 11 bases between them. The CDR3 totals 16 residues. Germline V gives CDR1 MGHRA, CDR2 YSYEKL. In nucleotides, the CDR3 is TGCGCCAGCAGCCAACCGACCAGGAGCTCCTACAATGAGCAGTTCTTC. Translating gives CASSQPTRSSYNEQFF.

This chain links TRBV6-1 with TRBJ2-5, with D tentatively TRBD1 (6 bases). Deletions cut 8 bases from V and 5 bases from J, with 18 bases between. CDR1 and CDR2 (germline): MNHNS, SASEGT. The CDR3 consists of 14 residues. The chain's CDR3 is CASRKIGGRETQYF. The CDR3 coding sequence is TGTGCCAGCCGCAAAATAGGGGGACGGGAGACCCAGTACTTC.

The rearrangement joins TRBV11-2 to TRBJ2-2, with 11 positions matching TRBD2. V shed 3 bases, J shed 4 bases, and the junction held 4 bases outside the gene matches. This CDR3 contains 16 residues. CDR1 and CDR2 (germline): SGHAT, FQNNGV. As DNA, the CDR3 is TGTGCCAGCAGCTTGGTGCTAGCGGGAGGCACCGGGGAGCTGTTTTTT. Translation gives CASSLVLAGGTGELFF.

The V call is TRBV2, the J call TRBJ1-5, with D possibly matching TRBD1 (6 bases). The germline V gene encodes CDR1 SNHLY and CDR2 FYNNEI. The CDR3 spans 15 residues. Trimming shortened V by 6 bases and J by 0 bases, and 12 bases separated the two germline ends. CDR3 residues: CASRIQGLSNQPQHF. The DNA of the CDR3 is TGTGCCAGCAGGATACAGGGACTTAGCAATCAGCCCCAGCATTTT.

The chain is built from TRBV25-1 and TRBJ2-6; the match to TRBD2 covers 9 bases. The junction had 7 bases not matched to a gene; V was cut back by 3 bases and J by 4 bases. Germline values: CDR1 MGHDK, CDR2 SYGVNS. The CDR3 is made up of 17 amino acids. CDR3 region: CASSELAGSSGANVLTF. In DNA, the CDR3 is TGTGCCAGCAGTGAGCTAGCGGGGAGTTCGGGGGCCAACGTCCTGACTTTC.

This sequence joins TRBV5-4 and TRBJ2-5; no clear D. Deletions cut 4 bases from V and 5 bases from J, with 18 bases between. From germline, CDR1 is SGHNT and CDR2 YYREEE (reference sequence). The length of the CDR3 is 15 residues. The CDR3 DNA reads TGTGCCAGCAGCCGCCCCCCTGGGATCCCGGAGACCCAGTACTTC. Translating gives CASSRPPGIPETQYF.

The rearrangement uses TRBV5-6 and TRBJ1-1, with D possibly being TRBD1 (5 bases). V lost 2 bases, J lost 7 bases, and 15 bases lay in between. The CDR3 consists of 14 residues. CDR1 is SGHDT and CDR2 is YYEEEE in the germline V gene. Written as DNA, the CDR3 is TGTGCCAGCAGCTTCCCAGGGATAGAAAGTGAAGCTTTCTTT. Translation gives CASSFPGIESEAFF.